This is a list of T cell receptor beta chains from one sample in a study of CD8+CD57+ T cells in acquired aplastic anemia. Via MiXCR, TCRdb re-called the reads, giving one row per CDR3 protein. The sample has under 500,000 distinct CDR3 sequences, under 40% seen once. The sample consisted of sorted CD4+, CD8+, or CD8+CD57+ T cells (not recorded which) from PBMCs. These receptors were taken from a human donor with aplastic anemia. CDR3s include the opening cysteine and the closing phenylalanine or tryptophan. Fields, in order: V gene, J gene, clone size, D gene, CDR3 protein, CDR3 DNA. The D gene is left open where the match is weak. Clone size is not always given. Where it is, it says once, few, many or a class for expanded clones.

TRBV10-3	TRBJ2-2	many	.	CAISENRAAGELFF	TGTGCCATCAGTGAAAACCGCGCGGCCGGGGAGCTGTTTTTT
TRBV11-2	TRBJ2-2	few	.	CASSLDRELFF	TGTGCCAGCAGCTTAGACAGGGAACTGTTTTTT
TRBV6-5	TRBJ2-2	few	.	CASTWSANTGELFF	TGTGCCAGCACTTGGAGTGCGAACACCGGGGAGCTGTTTTTT
TRBV7-9	TRBJ2-1	many	.	CASSLGHYNEQFF	TGTGCCAGCAGCCTCGGCCACTACAATGAGCAGTTCTTC
TRBV7-9	TRBJ1-2	many	.	CASSVNFGAGYGYTF	TGTGCCAGCAGCGTAAATTTTGGGGCGGGATATGGCTACACCTTC
TRBV9	TRBJ1-1	many	TRBD1	CASSDFRGRQAFF	TGTGCCAGCAGCGACTTCAGGGGGAGGCAAGCTTTCTTT
TRBV7-9	TRBJ2-5	.	.	CASSQMGGEETQYF	TGTGCCAGCAGCCAAATGGGCGGGGAAGAGACCCAGTACTTC
TRBV25-1	TRBJ1-6	.	.	CAQGLESPLHF	TGTGCCCAGGGTTTGGAGTCACCCCTCCACTTT
TRBV7-9	TRBJ2-7	many	.	CASSLVDRIYEQYF	TGTGCCAGCAGCTTAGTCGACCGAATCTACGAGCAGTACTTC
TRBV5-1	TRBJ1-5	.	.	CASSLADSKNQPQHF	TGCGCCAGCAGCTTGGCGGACAGCAAGAATCAGCCCCAGCATTTT
TRBV19	TRBJ1-6	.	TRBD1	CASSVTGTVRRSPLHF	TGTGCCAGTAGTGTAACCGGGACAGTGCGGAGATCACCCCTCCACTTT
TRBV2	TRBJ1-1	.	TRBD1	CASSVLGTGGSTEAFF	TGTGCCAGCAGTGTTTTGGGGACAGGGGGCTCCACTGAAGCTTTCTTT
TRBV10-3	TRBJ1-1	many	.	CAISESGTEAFF	TGTGCCATCAGTGAGTCAGGGACTGAAGCTTTCTTT
TRBV20-1	TRBJ1-2	many	.	CSAGGTQGRGYTF	TGCAGTGCTGGTGGGACGCAGGGTAGGGGCTACACCTTC
TRBV20-1	TRBJ1-1	.	.	CSARGQPNIEAFF	TGCAGTGCTAGAGGCCAGCCCAACATTGAAGCTTTCTTT
TRBV4-1	TRBJ1-5	.	.	CASSQTGTDSNQPQHF	TGCGCCAGCAGCCAAACGGGAACCGATAGCAATCAGCCCCAGCATTTT
TRBV7-2	TRBJ1-1	.	.	CASSLRRGGTSEAFF	TGTGCCAGCAGCTTAAGGCGAGGGGGAACTTCTGAAGCTTTCTTT
TRBV25-1	TRBJ2-7	.	TRBD1	CASSYRGQGIAYEQYF	TGTGCCAGCAGTTACAGGGGACAGGGGATAGCCTACGAGCAGTACTTC
TRBV6-5	TRBJ1-2	few	.	CASSSLNAGYGYTF	TGTGCCAGCAGTTCCCTCAACGCCGGCTATGGCTACACCTTC
TRBV12-3/TRBV12-4	TRBJ2-7	many	.	CASSPGLPPGYEQYF	TGTGCCAGCAGTCCGGGCCTTCCCCCGGGCTACGAGCAGTACTTC
TRBV4-2	TRBJ2-7	few	.	CASSLSGGREQYF	TGTGCCAGCAGCCTCTCTGGGGGGCGAGAGCAGTACTTC
TRBV25-1	TRBJ2-7	.	.	CASSQDFRGEQYF	TGTGCCAGCAGCCAAGATTTTCGGGGTGAGCAGTACTTC
TRBV28	TRBJ2-5	.	TRBD1	CASSIGTGQETQYF	TGTGCCAGCAGTATAGGGACAGGGCAAGAGACCCAGTACTTC
TRBV14	TRBJ2-4	.	.	CASSQGRQRNIQYF	TGTGCCAGCAGCCAAGGCCGGCAGAGGAACATTCAGTACTTC
TRBV27	TRBJ1-1	many	.	CASSLVSNTEAFF	TGTGCCAGCAGCTTAGTCTCGAACACTGAAGCTTTCTTT
TRBV27	TRBJ1-6	few	.	CASSWAVYNSPLHF	TGTGCCAGCAGTTGGGCGGTTTATAATTCACCCCTCCACTTT
TRBV15	TRBJ2-7	.	.	CATSSAPPYEQYF	TGTGCCACCAGCAGCGCCCCCCCCTACGAGCAGTACTTC
TRBV5-4	TRBJ1-2	.	TRBD1	CASSLGVTGWNGYTF	TGTGCCAGCAGCTTGGGGGTGACAGGGTGGAACGGCTACACCTTC
TRBV15	TRBJ1-6	few	.	CATRRTAHNSPLHF	TGTGCCACCAGACGGACGGCCCATAATTCACCCCTCCACTTT
TRBV2	TRBJ2-1	few	TRBD1	CASRGPGQGAGEQFF	TGTGCCAGCAGGGGACCGGGACAGGGAGCCGGTGAGCAGTTCTTC
TRBV20-1	TRBJ1-3	few	.	CSARDLTVSGNTIYF	TGCAGTGCTAGAGATCTGACAGTCTCTGGAAACACCATATATTTT
TRBV29-1	TRBJ2-7	once	.	CSGTSYSYEQYF	TGCAGCGGAACGTCATACTCCTACGAGCAGTACTTC
TRBV24-1	TRBJ2-2	.	TRBD2	CATSDQTSITGELFF	TGTGCCACCAGTGACCAGACTAGCATCACCGGGGAGCTGTTTTTT
TRBV7-2	TRBJ2-1	.	TRBD1	CASSLRQGTEQLF	TGTGCCAGCAGCTTAAGACAGGGCACTGAGCAGCTCTTC
TRBV12-3/TRBV12-4	TRBJ1-5	few	.	CATSGGPGQPQHF	TGTGCCACTTCGGGAGGGCCGGGCCAGCCCCAGCATTTT
TRBV9	TRBJ2-3	few	.	CASSVGQRGTDTQYF	TGTGCCAGCAGCGTAGGACAAAGGGGCACAGATACGCAGTATTTT